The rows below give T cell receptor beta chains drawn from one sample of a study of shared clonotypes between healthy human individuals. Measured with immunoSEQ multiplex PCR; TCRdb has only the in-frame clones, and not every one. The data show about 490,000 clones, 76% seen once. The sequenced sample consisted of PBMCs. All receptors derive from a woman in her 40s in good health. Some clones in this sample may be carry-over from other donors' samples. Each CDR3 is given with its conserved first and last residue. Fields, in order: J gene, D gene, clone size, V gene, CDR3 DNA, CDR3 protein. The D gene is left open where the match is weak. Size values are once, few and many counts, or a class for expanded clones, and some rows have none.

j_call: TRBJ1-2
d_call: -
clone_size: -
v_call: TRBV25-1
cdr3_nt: TGTGCCAGCAGTGGCTGGACGGGACGCACCACTAACTATGGCTACACCTTC
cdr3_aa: CASSGWTGRTTNYGYTF

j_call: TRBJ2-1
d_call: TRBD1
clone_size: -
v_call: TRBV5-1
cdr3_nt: TGCGCCAGCAGCCCAGGGGGCCCCCAATACAATGAGCAGTTCTTC
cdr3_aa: CASSPGGPQYNEQFF

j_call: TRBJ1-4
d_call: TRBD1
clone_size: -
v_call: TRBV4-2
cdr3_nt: TGTGCCAGCAGCCGGGGACAGGGTTCGACTAATGAAAAACTGTTTTTT
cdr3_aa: CASSRGQGSTNEKLFF

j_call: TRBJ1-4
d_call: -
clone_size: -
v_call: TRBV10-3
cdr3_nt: TGTGCCATCAGTGAGGGGACATCAGCTAATGAAAAACTGTTTTTT
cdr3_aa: CAISEGTSANEKLFF

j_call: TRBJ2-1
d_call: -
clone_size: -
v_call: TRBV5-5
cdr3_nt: TGTGCCAGCAGCTTGGGCCTAGCGCCTTACAATGAGCAGTTCTTC
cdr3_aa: CASSLGLAPYNEQFF

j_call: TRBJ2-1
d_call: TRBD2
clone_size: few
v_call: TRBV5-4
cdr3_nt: TGTGCCAGCAGCTTGGCGACTAGCGGGATCTGGAATGAGCAGTTCTTC
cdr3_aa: CASSLATSGIWNEQFF

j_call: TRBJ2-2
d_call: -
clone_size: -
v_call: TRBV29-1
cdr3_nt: TGCAGCGTGACGACAGGCGGGGAGCTGTTTTTT
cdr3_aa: CSVTTGGELFF

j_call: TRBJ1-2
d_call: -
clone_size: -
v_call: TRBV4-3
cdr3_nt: TGCGCCAGCAGCCAGGTACTGGGAATTGCCTATGGCTACACCTTC
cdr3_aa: CASSQVLGIAYGYTF

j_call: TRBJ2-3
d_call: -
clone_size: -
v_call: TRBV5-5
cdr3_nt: TGTGCCAGCAGCTTGGGTGTTTCCGGCAGGCCAGATACGCAGTATTTT
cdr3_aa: CASSLGVSGRPDTQYF

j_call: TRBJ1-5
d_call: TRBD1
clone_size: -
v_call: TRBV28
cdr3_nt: TGTGCCAGCAGAACGGGACAGGGCGACAATCAGCCCCAGCATTTT
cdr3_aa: CASRTGQGDNQPQHF

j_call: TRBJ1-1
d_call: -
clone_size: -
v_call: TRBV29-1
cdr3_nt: TGCAGCGTTCTACCCAGGACGGTAGGGACTGAAGCTTTCTTT
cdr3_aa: CSVLPRTVGTEAFF

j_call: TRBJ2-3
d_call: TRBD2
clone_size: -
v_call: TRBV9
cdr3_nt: TGTGCCAGCAGCGTACGGGGGGGCGGCACAGATACGCAGTATTTT
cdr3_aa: CASSVRGGGTDTQYF

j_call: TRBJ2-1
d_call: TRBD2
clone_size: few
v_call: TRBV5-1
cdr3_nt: TGCGCCAGCAGCCCCCAGGCGGGAGCAATCAATGAGCAGTTCTTC
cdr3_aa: CASSPQAGAINEQFF

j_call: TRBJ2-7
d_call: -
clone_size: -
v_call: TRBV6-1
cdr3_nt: TGTGCCATCAGTGATCCGAACTCCTACGAGCAGTACTTC
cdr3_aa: CAISDPNSYEQYF

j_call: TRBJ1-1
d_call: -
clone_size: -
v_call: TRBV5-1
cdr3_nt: TGCGCCAGCAGCTACTCAAAGGGCTTGGGGACTGAAGCTTTCTTT
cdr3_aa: CASSYSKGLGTEAFF

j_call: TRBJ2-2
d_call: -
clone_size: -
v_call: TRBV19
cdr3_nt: TGTGCCAGTAGTCCCCGACGACTAGGGGGGAACACCGGGGAGCTGTTTTTT
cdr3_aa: CASSPRRLGGNTGELFF

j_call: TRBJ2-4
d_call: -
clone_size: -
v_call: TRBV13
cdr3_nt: TGTGCCAGCAGCTCCACACTAGCCAAAAACATTCAGTACTTC
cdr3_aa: CASSSTLAKNIQYF

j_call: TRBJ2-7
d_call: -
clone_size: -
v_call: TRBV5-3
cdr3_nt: TGTGCCAGAAGCCCAGGGAGGGGGTGCTCCTACGAGCAGTACTTC
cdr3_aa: CARSPGRGCSYEQYF

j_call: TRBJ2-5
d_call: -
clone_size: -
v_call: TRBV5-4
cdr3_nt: TGTGCCAGCAGCTTGGGTCAGCTAGAGACCCAGTACTTC
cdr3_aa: CASSLGQLETQYF

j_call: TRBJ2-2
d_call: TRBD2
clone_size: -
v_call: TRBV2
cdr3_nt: TGTGCCAGCATCGGGCCCGCAGTTGGTCGCGGGAGGGCCGGTACCGGGGAGCTGTTTTTT
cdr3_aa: CASIGPAVGRGRAGTGELFF

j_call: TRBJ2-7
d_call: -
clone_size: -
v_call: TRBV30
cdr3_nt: TGTGCCTGGAGGGAACCCTTACAGGGAGGTCGGGGCGAGCAGTACTTC
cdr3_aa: CAWREPLQGGRGEQYF

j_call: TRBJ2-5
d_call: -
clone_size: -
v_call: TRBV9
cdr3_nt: TGTGCCAGCAGCGTAGGGGCGGGACAAGAGACCCAGTACTTC
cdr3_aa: CASSVGAGQETQYF

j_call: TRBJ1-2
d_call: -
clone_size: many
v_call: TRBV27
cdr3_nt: TGTGCCACTTCGCAGGGGAGAGGGGATCGCCTAAACTATGGCTACACCTTC
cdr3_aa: CATSQGRGDRLNYGYTF